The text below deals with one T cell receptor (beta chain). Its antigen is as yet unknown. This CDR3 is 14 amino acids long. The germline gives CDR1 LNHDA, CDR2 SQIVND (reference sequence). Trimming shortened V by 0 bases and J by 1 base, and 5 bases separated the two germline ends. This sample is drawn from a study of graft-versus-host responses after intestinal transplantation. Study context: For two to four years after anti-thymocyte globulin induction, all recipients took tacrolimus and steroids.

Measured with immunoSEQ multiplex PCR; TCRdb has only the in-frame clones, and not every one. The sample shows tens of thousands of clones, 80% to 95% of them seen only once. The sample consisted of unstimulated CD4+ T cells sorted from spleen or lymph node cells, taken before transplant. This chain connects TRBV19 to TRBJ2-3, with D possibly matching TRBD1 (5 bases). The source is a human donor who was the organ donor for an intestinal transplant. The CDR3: CASSIDRGTDTQYF. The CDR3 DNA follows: TGTGCCAGTAGTATAGACAGGGGCACAGATACGCAGTATTTT. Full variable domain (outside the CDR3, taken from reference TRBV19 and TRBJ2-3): DGGITQSPKYLFRKEGQNVTLSCEQNLNHDAMYWYRQDPGQGLRLIYYSQIVNDFQKGDIAEGYSVSREKKESFPLTVTSAQKNPTAFYLCASSIDRGTDTQYFGPGTRLTVL.